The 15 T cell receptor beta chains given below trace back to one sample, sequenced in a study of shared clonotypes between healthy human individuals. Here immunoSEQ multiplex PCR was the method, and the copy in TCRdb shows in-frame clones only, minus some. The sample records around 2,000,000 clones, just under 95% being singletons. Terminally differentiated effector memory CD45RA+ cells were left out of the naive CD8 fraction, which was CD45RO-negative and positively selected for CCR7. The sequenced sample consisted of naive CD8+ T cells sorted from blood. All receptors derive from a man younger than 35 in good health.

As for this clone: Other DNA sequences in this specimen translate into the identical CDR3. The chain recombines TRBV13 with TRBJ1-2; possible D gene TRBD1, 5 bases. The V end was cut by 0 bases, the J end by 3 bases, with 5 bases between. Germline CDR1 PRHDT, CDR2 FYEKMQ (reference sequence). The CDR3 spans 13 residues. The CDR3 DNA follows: TGTGCCAGCAGCTTAGGGGGGGACTATGGCTACACCTTC. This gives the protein CASSLGGDYGYTF. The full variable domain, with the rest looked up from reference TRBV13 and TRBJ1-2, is AAGVIQSPRHLIKEKRETATLKCYPIPRHDTVYWYQQGPGQDPQFLISFYEKMQSDKGSIPDRFSAQQFSDYHSELNMSSLELGDSALYFCASSLGGDYGYTFGSGTRLTVV.

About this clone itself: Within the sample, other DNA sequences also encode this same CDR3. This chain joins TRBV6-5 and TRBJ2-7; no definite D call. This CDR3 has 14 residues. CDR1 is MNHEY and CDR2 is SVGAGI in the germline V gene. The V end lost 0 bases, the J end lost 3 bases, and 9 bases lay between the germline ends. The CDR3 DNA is TGTGCCAGCAGTTACTCTTCAGGAGTCTACGAGCAGTACTTC. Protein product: CASSYSSGVYEQYF.

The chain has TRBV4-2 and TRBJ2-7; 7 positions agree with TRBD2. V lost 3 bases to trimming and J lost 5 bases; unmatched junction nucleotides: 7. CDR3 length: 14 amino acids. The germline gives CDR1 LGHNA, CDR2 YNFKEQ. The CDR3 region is CASSHGGSSDEQYF. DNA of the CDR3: TGTGCCAGCAGCCACGGGGGGTCGTCGGACGAGCAGTACTTC.

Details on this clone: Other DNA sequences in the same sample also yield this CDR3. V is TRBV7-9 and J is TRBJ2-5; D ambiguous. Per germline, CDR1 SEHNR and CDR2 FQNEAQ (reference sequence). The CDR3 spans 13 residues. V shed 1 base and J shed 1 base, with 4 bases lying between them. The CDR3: CASSLVLQETQYF. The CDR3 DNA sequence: TGTGCCAGCAGCTTAGTGCTCCAAGAGACCCAGTACTTC.

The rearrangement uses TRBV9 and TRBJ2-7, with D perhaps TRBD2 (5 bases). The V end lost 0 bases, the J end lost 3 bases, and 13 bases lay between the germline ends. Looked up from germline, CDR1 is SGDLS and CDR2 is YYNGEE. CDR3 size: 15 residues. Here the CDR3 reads CASSVDGNIDYEQYF. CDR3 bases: TGTGCCAGCAGCGTAGACGGGAACATAGACTACGAGCAGTACTTC.

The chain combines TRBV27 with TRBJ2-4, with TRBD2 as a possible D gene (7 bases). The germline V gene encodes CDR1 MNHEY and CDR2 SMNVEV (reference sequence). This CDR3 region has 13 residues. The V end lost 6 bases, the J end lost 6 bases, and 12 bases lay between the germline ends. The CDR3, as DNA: TGTGCCAGCAGCCGGGGGGCGCGAAACATTCAGTACTTC. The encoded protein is CASSRGARNIQYF.

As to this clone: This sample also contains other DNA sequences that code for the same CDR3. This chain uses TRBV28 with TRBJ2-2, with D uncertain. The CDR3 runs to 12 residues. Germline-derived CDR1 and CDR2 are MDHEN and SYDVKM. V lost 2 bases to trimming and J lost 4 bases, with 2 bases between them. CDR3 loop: CASSLGTGELFF. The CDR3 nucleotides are TGTGCCAGCAGTTTAGGCACCGGGGAGCTGTTTTTT.

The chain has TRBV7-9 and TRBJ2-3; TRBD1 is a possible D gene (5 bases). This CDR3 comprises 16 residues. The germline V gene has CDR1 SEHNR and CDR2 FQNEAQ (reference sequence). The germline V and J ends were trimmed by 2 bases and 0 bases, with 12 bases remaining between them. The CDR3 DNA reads TGTGCCAGCAGCTTATTAATGGGGCTGAGCACAGATACGCAGTATTTT. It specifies CASSLLMGLSTDTQYF.

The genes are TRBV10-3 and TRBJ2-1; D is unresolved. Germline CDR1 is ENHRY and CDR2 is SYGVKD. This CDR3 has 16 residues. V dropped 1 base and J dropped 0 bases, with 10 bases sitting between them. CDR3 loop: CAISELEASSYNEQFF. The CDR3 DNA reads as TGTGCCATCAGTGAGTTAGAGGCTAGCTCCTACAATGAGCAGTTCTTC.

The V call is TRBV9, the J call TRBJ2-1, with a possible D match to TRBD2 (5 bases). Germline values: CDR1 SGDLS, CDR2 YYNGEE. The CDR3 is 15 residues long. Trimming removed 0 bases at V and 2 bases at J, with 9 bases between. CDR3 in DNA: TGTGCCAGCAGCGTAGGAGCGGAGACCTACAATGAGCAGTTCTTC. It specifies CASSVGAETYNEQFF. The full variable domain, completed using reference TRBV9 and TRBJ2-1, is DSGVTQTPKHLITATGQRVTLRCSPRSGDLSVYWYQQSLDQGLQFLIQYYNGEERAKGNILERFSAQQFPDLHSELNLSSLELGDSALYFCASSVGAETYNEQFFGPGTRLTVL.

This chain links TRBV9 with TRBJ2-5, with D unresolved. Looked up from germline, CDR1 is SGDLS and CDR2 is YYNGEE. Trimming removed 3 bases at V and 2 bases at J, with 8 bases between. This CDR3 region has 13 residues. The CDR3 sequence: CASSGVGQETQYF. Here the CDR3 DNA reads TGTGCCAGCAGCGGGGTCGGGCAAGAGACCCAGTACTTC.

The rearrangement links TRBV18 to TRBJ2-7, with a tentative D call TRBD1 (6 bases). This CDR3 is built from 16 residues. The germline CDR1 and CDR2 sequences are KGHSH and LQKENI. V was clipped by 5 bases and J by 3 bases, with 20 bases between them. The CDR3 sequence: CASSRSQTGPNYEQYF. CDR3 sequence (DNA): TGTGCCAGCTCAAGGAGCCAGACAGGCCCAAACTACGAGCAGTACTTC.

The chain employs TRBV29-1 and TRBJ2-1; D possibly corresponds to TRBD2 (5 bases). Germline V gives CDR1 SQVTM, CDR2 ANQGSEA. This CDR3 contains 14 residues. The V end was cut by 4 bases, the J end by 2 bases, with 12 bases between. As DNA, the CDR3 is TGCAGCGTTGCAGGAGGCGAGACCTACAATGAGCAGTTCTTC. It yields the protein CSVAGGETYNEQFF.

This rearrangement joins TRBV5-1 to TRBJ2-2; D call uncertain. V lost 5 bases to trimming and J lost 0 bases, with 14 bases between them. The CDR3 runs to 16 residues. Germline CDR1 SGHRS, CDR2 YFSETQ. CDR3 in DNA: TGCGCCAGCAGGTCCGAGAGAGAGGCGAACACCGGGGAGCTGTTTTTT. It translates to CASRSEREANTGELFF.

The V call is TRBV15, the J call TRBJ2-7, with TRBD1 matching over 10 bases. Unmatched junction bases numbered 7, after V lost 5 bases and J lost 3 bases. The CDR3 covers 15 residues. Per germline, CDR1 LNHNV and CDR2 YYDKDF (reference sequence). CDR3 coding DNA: TGTGCCACCAGCGGGACAGGGGTTTTGGACTACGAGCAGTACTTC. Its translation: CATSGTGVLDYEQYF.